The sequence of this T cell receptor (beta chain) was determined in a study of T cells in Graves' hyperthyroidism and ophthalmopathy (dated by TCRdb to the late 2010s). Some background on the complete study: Peripheral blood was sampled at the time of initial diagnosis, prior to any treatment. A discovery cohort of about a hundred patients, roughly 45 with Graves' ophthalmopathy and over 55 with stable Graves' hyperthyroidism, was used to find distinguishing TCR V-J signatures. Prospective prediction of ophthalmopathy was tested in an independent validation cohort of some 19 hyperthyroidism patients and around 16 patients who later progressed to ophthalmopathy. The 95 to 100 discovery patients were randomly divided into training and test sets at a 7:3 ratio. The study also compared thyroid tissue and blood T-cell repertoires from several Graves' hyperthyroidism patients. Following sampling, methimazole starting at 30 mg daily was given to hyperthyroidism patients, and high-dose intravenous methylprednisolone was given to ophthalmopathy patients. The paper describes TCR Vbeta CDR3 sequencing of 135 peripheral blood samples, made up of about 41 ophthalmopathy patients, roughly 72 hyperthyroidism patients and around 17 progressor patients.

This clonotype was seen only a few times. The antigen it recognizes is unknown. No base quality values were provided; no much bigger clone lies one nucleotide off. The germline V gene encodes CDR1 DFQATT and CDR2 SNEGSKA (reference sequence). The CDR3, from cysteine to phenylalanine, totals 13 residues. CDR3 DNA is the only sequence kept; it has 39 bases, read in frame from the first base. Cut back by 6 bases and 6 bases, the V and J ends lie 14 bases apart. TCR beta CDR3 regions were amplified from RNA transcripts. For the first round of RT-PCR on the TCR CDR3, the HTBI primer set was used together with the Qiagen OneStep RT-PCR kit. Libraries were constructed in a second round of multiplex PCR, after which size selection and purification were carried out. Libraries were sequenced paired-end with 100 bp reads on an Illumina HiSeq2000. Regarding the original processing steps: SOAPnuke was used to process the raw data, removing reads that contained adapters or uncalled bases, had a mean Phred below 15, or lacked an exact match to the constant primer or identifier. High-quality paired reads were merged using COPE v1.2.5, and each unique nucleotide sequence was defined as a clonotype. MiTCR v1.1 was used to align clonotypes to the IMGT TRBV, TRBD and TRBJ reference segments. The analysis was restricted to V-J combinations with a frequency above 0.0001, which together covered 99% to 99.2% of the repertoires. A TCS score was defined as the ratio between F50 (clonal expansion) and ExV (chaos), using BLOSUM62-based TCRdist between CDR3 peptides within each V-J. Welch's t-statistics and random forest reduced around 510 V-J features to around 14, which were used in a naive Bayes classifier (R e1071). TCRdb reran the public reads through fastp at Q25 and MiXCR, keeping productive beta chains. One record per CDR3 amino acid sequence lists the most common genes and DNA. For this entry, the V and J calls and clone size follow TCRdb and not the study's own pipeline. Here the sample has some 550,000 distinct CDR3 sequences; 16% occur a single time. The ten largest clones add up to less than 3.5% of the sample.

Results and caveats for the whole study, not just this receptor: Ophthalmopathy was separated from stable hyperthyroidism by a 13 V-J signature model, with 85% to 90% sensitivity and 81% to 83% specificity obtained in cross-validation and 80%/75% obtained in testing. Most expanded thyroid clonotypes (frequency above 0.001) were also found in blood, which suggests that blood repertoires may mirror thyroid immune responses. In validation, progression to ophthalmopathy was predicted by the model with more than 65% sensitivity and under 85% specificity, a median of around 6.5 months before onset. No statistical method was used to set the sample size in advance, and investigators knew the group allocation.

In the ophthalmopathy patients, disease was moderately to severely active, with a Clinical Activity Score of 3 or more, a NOSPECS grade of 4 or more, and a duration of less than 3 months. Any patient with an uncontrolled infection, another autoimmune disease, pregnancy or lactation was excluded. Clinical symptoms, serum thyroxine and TRAb, thyroid ultrasound, and orbital computed tomography formed the basis for the diagnoses. PBMCs were separated from roughly 9.6 ml of fresh peripheral blood using Ficoll-Paque density gradient centrifugation. Total RNA was extracted using Trizol reagent, and RNA quality was assessed on an Agilent 2100 Bioanalyzer.

This receptor was identified in a woman aged 40 to 50 with Graves' ophthalmopathy. The sample taken for sequencing was blood. The rearrangement joined TRBV20-1 to TRBJ2-2, with TRBD1 tentatively as D gene (6 bases match). The DNA sequence is as follows: TGCAGTGCCACTACAGGGATGGCCGGGGAGCTGTTTTTT. It is translated as CSATTGMAGELFF.